This entry lists 8 T cell receptor beta chains sequenced from one sample in a study of blood T cell repertoires in COVID-19. The assay was immunoSEQ multiplex PCR, and TCRdb's table has in-frame clones only and misses some. Seen here are roughly 100,000 clones, less than 95% observed once, and the top ten hold 5% to 6.5%. The specimen sequenced was peripheral blood. These receptor sequences come from a man aged 45-65 years with acute or convalescent COVID-19.

This chain connects TRBV7-8 to TRBJ2-3; D may be TRBD1 (6 bases). The CDR3 spans 16 residues. Germline V gives CDR1 SGHVS, CDR2 FQNEAQ. Trimming removed 1 base at V and 0 bases at J, with 11 bases between. CDR3 bases: TGTGCCAGCAGCTTAGGCAGGGGAACTAGCACAGATACGCAGTATTTT. Protein: CASSLGRGTSTDTQYF.

The chain recombines TRBV10-1 with TRBJ1-2, with D possibly TRBD1 on 5 matching bases. Trimming took 6 bases from V and 7 from J, leaving 21 bases between them. The CDR3 runs to 15 residues. In germline, CDR1 is WNHNN, CDR2 SYGVQD (reference sequence). CDR3 in amino acids: CASRGGREVSFGYTF. The DNA for the CDR3 is TGCGCCAGCAGGGGTGGCAGGGAAGTCTCCTTTGGCTACACCTTC.

This clone has a single count. The junction differs from germline at one of its ends, possibly a read error. The chain couples TRBV3-1 (or the pseudogene TRBV3-2) to TRBJ2-7; tentatively, D is TRBD1 (5 bases). The length of the CDR3 is 16 residues. Germline V lookup: CDR1 LGHDT, CDR2 YNNKEL (reference sequence). The CDR3 sequence: CASIQGGQCIIYEQYF. In DNA form, the CDR3 reads TGTGCCAGCATCCAAGGTGGACAATGCATAATCTACGAGCAGTACTTC.

CDR3 nucleotides: TGTGCCAGCAGCTGGACAGACCGTCATGCTGAAGCTTTCTTT. This gives the protein CASSWTDRHAEAFF. The gene calls are TRBV7-8 and TRBJ1-1; D may be TRBD1 (6 bases). This CDR3 spans 14 amino acids. V dropped 4 bases and J dropped 6 bases, with 15 bases sitting between them. From germline, CDR1 is SGHVS and CDR2 FQNEAQ.

The gene calls are TRBV19 and TRBJ2-4; 9 bases are shared with TRBD1. Germline V gives CDR1 LNHDA, CDR2 SQIVND (reference sequence). The CDR3 is made up of 13 amino acids. Trimming at V came to 3 bases and at J to 8 bases, leaving 2 bases not matched to a gene. The CDR3 nucleotides read TGTGCCAGTAGTATGGACAGGGGTTACATTCAGTACTTC. This encodes CASSMDRGYIQYF.

This clone showed up just once. V usage is TRBV6-4 and J usage is TRBJ1-2; D unclear. In germline, CDR1 is MRHNA, CDR2 SNTAGT. V dropped 3 bases and J dropped 4 bases, with 9 bases sitting between them. The CDR3 runs to 13 residues. The chain's CDR3 is CASSESGGYGYTF. CDR3 nucleotides: TGTGCCAGCAGTGAAAGTGGCGGCTATGGCTACACCTTC.

The chain uses TRBV19 and TRBJ2-5, with 7 nucleotides matching TRBD1. CDR1 and CDR2 from the germline V gene are LNHDA and SQIVND (reference sequence). J was trimmed by 3 bases and V by 3 bases; bases with no gene match: 7. This CDR3 contains 15 residues. CDR3 bases: TGTGCCAGTAGTATTGACAGGGTGGGAGAAGAGACCCAGTACTTC. This encodes CASSIDRVGEETQYF.

The V gene is TRBV10-2, the J gene TRBJ2-2; weak D call: TRBD1 (6 bases). This CDR3 region has 14 residues. The V gene's germline CDR1 is WSHSY and CDR2 SAAADI. Trimming took off 6 bases at V and 0 bases at J, with 8 bases between the two ends. The CDR3 reads CASRDRPNTGELFF. In nucleotides, the CDR3 is TGCGCCAGCAGGGACAGACCGAACACCGGGGAGCTGTTTTTT.